Listed below are T cell receptor beta chains from one sample, sequenced in a study of lymphopenia after photon versus proton radiotherapy. Clones were sequenced by immunoSEQ multiplex PCR, and TCRdb holds only the in-frame ones, with some missing. The sample carries about 50,000 clones, more than 85% recorded once. The input for sequencing was peripheral blood, taken from a patient treated with photon-based radiotherapy. The receptors derive from a woman in her thirties or forties with cholangiocarcinoma. Both conserved end residues are part of each CDR3. The D gene is left open where the match is weak.

D gene,V gene,CDR3 length,J gene,CDR3 protein,CDR3 DNA
TRBD1,TRBV30,13,TRBJ2-5,CAWTGQSQETQYF,TGTGCGTGGACGGGACAGTCCCAAGAGACCCAGTACTTC
.,TRBV10-3,14,TRBJ2-5,CAISVRTGTETQYF,TGTGCCATCAGTGTACGTACTGGAACAGAGACCCAGTACTTC
.,TRBV29-1,15,TRBJ2-1,CSVGRDTGQLREQFF,TGCAGCGTTGGACGAGATACTGGACAGCTCCGTGAGCAGTTCTTC
.,TRBV14,13,TRBJ1-4,CASSQGGGEKLFF,TGTGCCAGCAGCCAAGGCGGAGGTGAAAAACTGTTTTTT
TRBD2,TRBV5-4,17,TRBJ2-1,CASSLATSGGLFNEQFF,TGTGCCAGCAGCTTGGCGACTAGCGGGGGGTTATTCAATGAGCAGTTCTTC
.,TRBV15,14,TRBJ2-6,CATSRSTGANVLTF,TGTGCCACCAGCAGATCCACTGGGGCCAACGTCCTGACTTTC
TRBD1,TRBV4-1,15,TRBJ1-6,CASSQEDRANSPLHF,TGCGCCAGCAGCCAAGAGGACAGGGCTAATTCACCCCTCCACTTT
.,TRBV19,17,TRBJ1-6,CASSMDAPSSYNSPLHF,TGTGCCAGTAGTATGGACGCCCCGAGCTCCTATAATTCACCCCTCCACTTT
.,TRBV6-5,15,TRBJ1-5,CASKKVRGVSQPQHF,TGTGCCAGCAAGAAGGTACGGGGGGTCAGTCAGCCCCAGCATTTT
.,TRBV5-4,13,TRBJ2-7,CASSFGGSYEQYF,TGTGCCAGCAGCTTTGGGGGGTCCTACGAGCAGTACTTC
.,TRBV7-3,15,TRBJ1-3,CASSPGADSGNTIYF,TGTGCCAGCAGCCCCGGGGCGGACTCTGGAAACACCATATATTTT
.,TRBV9,15,TRBJ2-1,CASSVEVARSGEQFF,TGTGCCAGCAGCGTAGAAGTAGCGAGATCTGGCGAGCAGTTCTTC
.,TRBV6-5,14,TRBJ1-1,CASSYSGENTEAFF,TGTGCCAGCAGTTACTCTGGGGAAAACACTGAAGCTTTCTTT
.,TRBV28,16,TRBJ1-1,CASSLSGIALNTEAFF,TGTGCCAGCAGTTTATCAGGGATCGCCCTGAACACTGAAGCTTTCTTT